This T cell receptor beta chain was recovered during a study of metastatic and nonmetastatic thyroid tumors. No treatment had been given to any patient before thyroid surgery. TCRdb reprocessed the PCR reads via MiXCR. Here the sample spans fewer than 40,000 clones, 16% being singletons. In its sample, this clone was seen many times. Source material: blood. This clonotype was obtained from a female donor with papillary thyroid cancer or a benign thyroid nodule (not recorded which). Some clones in this sample may be carry-over from other donors' samples.

The CDR3 DNA sequence: TGTGCCAGCAGTTCCAGGGAATGGGATACGCAGTATTTT. Its protein is CASSSREWDTQYF. The V gene is TRBV6-2 or TRBV6-3, the J gene TRBJ2-3; D is perhaps TRBD1 (5 bases). This CDR3 contains 13 residues. Trimming took 4 bases from V and 6 from J, leaving 11 bases between them. Per germline, CDR1 MNHEY and CDR2 SVGEGT.